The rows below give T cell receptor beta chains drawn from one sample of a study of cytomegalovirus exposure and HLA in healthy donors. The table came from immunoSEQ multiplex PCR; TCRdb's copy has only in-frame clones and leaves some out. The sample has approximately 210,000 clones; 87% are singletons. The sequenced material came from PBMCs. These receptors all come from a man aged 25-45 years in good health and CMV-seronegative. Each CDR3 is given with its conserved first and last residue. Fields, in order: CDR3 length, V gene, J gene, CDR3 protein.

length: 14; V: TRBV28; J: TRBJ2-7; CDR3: CASSLRLRDYEQYF
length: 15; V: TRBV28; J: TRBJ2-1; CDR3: CASSLLAGGLNEQFF
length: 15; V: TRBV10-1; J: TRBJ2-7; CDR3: CASTIRTGGSYEQYF
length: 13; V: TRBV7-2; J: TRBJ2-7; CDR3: CASSLGTGYEQYF
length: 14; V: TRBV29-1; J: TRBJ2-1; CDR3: CSVVGGARYNEQFF
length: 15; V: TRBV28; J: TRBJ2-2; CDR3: CASSREQGGAGELFF
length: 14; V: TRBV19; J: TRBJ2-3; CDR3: CASSIGPTGDTQYF
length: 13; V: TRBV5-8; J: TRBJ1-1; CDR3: CASSLDRGRLAFF
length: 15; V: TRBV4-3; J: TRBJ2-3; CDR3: CASSQRGVGTDTQYF
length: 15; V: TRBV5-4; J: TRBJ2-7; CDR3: CASSDRDRGSYEQYF
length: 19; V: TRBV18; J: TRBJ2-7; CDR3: CASSPRTPPTRSGSYEQYF
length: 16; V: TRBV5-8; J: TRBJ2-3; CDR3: CASSPVASGVTDTQYF
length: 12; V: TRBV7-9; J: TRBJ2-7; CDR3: CALGAGGYEQYF
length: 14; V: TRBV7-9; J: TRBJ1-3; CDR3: CASPPEGPGNTIYF